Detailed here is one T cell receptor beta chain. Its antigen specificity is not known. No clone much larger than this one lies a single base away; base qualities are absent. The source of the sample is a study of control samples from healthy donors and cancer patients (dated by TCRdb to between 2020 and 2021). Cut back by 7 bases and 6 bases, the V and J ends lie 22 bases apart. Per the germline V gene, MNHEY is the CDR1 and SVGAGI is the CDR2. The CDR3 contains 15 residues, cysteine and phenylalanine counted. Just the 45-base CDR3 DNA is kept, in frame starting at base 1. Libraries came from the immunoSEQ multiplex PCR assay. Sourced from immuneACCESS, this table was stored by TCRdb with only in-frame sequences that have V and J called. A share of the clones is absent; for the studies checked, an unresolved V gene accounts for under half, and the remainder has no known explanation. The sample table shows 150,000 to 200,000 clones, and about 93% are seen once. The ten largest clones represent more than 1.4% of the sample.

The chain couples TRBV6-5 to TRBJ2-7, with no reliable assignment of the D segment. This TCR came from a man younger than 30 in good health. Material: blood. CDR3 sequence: CASTPEPTPDPEQYF. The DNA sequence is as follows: TGTGCCAGCACCCCTGAGCCTACGCCCGACCCCGAGCAGTACTTC.